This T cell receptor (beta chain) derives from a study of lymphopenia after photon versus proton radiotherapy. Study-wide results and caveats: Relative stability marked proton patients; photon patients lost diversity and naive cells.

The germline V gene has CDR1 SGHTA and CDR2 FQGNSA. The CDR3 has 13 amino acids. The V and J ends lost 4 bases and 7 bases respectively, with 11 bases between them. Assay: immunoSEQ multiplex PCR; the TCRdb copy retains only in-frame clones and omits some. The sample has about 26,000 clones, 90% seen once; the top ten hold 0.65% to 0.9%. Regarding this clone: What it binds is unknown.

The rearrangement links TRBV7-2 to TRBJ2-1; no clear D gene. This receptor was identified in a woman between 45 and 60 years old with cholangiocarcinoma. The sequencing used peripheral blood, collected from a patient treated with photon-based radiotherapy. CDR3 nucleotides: TGTGCCAGCAGCTCACTCTTGGGTAATGAGCAGTTCTTC. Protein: CASSSLLGNEQFF.